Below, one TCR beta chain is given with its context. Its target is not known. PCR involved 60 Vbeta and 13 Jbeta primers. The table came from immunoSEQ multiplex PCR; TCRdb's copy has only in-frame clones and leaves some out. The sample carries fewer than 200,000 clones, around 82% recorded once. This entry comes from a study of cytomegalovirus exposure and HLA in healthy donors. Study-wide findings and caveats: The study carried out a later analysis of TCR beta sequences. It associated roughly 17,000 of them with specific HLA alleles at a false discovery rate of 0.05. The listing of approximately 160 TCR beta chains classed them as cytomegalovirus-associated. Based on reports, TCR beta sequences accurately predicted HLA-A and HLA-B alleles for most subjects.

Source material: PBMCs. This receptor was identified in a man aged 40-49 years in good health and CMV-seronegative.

The DNA for the CDR3 is TGTGCCAGCACCCCCCAGGGCAGTGGGGAGACCCAGTACTTC. Encoded protein: CASTPQGSGETQYF. This chain joins TRBV7-9 and TRBJ2-5; TRBD1 is a possible D gene (5 bases). Germline V lookup: CDR1 SEHNR, CDR2 FQNEAQ (reference sequence). The V end lost 7 bases, the J end lost 5 bases, and 17 bases lay between the germline ends. The CDR3 runs 14 residues. Variable domain in full (rest from reference TRBV7-9 and TRBJ2-5): DTGVSQNPRHKITKRGQNVTFRCDPISEHNRLYWYRQTLGQGPEFLTYFQNEAQLEKSRLLSDRFSAERPKGSFSTLEIQRTEQGDSAMYLCASTPQGSGETQYFGPGTRLLVL.